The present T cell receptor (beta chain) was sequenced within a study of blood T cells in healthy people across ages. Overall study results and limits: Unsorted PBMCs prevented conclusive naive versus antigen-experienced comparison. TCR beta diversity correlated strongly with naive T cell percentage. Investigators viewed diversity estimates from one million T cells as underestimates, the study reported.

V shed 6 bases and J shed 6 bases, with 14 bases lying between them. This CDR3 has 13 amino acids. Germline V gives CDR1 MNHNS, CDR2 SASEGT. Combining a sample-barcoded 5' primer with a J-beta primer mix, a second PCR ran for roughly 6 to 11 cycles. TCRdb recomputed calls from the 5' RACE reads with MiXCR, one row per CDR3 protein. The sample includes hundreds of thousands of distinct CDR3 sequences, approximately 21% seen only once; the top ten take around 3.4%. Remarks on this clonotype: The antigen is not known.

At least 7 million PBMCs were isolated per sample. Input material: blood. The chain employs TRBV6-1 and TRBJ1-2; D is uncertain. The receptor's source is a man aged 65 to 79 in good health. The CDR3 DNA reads TGTGCCAGCAGAGAACCGGCCCGGGATGGCTACACCTTC. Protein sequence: CASREPARDGYTF.